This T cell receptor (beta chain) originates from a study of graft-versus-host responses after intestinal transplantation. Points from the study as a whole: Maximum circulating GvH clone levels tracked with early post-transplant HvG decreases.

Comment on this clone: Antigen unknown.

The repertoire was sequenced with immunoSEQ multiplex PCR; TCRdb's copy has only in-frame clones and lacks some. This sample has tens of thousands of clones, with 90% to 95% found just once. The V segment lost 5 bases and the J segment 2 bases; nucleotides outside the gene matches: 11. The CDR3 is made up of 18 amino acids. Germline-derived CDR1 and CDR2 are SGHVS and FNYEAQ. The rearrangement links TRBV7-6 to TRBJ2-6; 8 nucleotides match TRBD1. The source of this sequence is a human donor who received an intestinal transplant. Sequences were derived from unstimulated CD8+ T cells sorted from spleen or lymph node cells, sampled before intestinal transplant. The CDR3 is CASSPVRQQGAGANVLTF. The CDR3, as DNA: TGTGCCAGCAGCCCGGTCAGGCAACAGGGGGCTGGGGCCAACGTCCTGACTTTC.